The 28 T cell receptor beta chains reported below all come from one sample, sequenced in a study of blood T cells in healthy people across ages. Sample-barcoded 5' priming and a J-beta primer mix drove a second PCR of roughly 6 to 12 cycles. TCRdb used MiXCR to reprocess the 5' RACE reads, holding one entry per CDR3 protein. This sample has some 1,800,000 distinct CDR3 sequences; 39% occur once, and the top ten carry roughly 24%. Sequenced sample: blood. The receptors shown here come from a human donor in good health.

The V call is TRBV7-3, the J call TRBJ2-5; 10 bases are a match to TRBD2. Germline values: CDR1 SGHTA, CDR2 FQGTGA. The CDR3 totals 19 residues. V shed 1 base and J 5 bases; nucleotides not matched to a gene: 16. The CDR3 bases are TGTGCCAGCAGCTTAAGTGTAGTGGCTAGCGGGGGCTCCACGGAGACCCAGTACTTC. Translating gives CASSLSVVASGGSTETQYF.

V and J are TRBV12-3 or TRBV12-4 and TRBJ1-1, with TRBD1 matching 7 bases. The length of the CDR3 is 15 residues. V dropped 8 bases and J dropped 3; count of bases not matched to a gene: 12. CDR3 sequence reads: CASRLLRDRDTEAFF. CDR3 bases: TGTGCCAGCCGATTACTCCGGGACAGAGACACTGAAGCTTTCTTT.

The chain has TRBV20-1 and TRBJ2-2; D gene unclear. The V gene's germline CDR1 is DFQATT and CDR2 SNEGSKA (reference sequence). CDR3 size: 13 residues. Trimming left V 0 bases short and J 4 bases short, with 6 bases between. CDR3 loop: CSAREDGTGELFF. CDR3 bases: TGCAGTGCTAGAGAGGACGGCACCGGGGAGCTGTTTTTT.

The chain links TRBV7-6 to TRBJ2-3; perhaps D is TRBD1 or TRBD2 (6 bases each). Germline assignment: CDR1 SGHVS and CDR2 FNYEAQ. The CDR3 is 18 amino acids. V lost 1 base and J lost 1, with 18 bases in between. CDR3 coding DNA: TGTGCCAGCAGCTTAGTGGGTTTTGTGGGGGGCGGCACAGATACGCAGTATTTT. Its translation is CASSLVGFVGGGTDTQYF.

This clonotype was seen more than once but under ten times. The V call is TRBV10-3, the J call TRBJ2-7; D is ambiguous. Germline V gene data show CDR1 as ENHRY and CDR2 as SYGVKD. This CDR3 contains 11 residues. Between the trimmed V and J ends, which lost 3 bases and 7 bases, there was a span of 7 bases. The CDR3 sequence is CAISENQEQYF. As DNA, the CDR3 is TGTGCCATCAGTGAAAATCAAGAGCAGTACTTC.

Only a few counts were recorded for this clonotype. The chain employs TRBV10-3 and TRBJ2-1; no reliable D call. Germline CDR1 is ENHRY and CDR2 is SYGVKD. V was cut by 10 bases and J by 1 base, with 14 bases left in between. The CDR3 extends over 14 amino acids. The CDR3 loop reads CATYIGESYNEQFF. The CDR3 DNA reads as TGTGCCACCTATATTGGAGAGTCCTACAATGAGCAGTTCTTC.

This clonotype has just a few counts. The CDR3 DNA sequence: TGCAGCGTAGGTGAGGGCGCGGACACTGAAGCTTTCTTT. Protein sequence: CSVGEGADTEAFF. The chain is built from TRBV29-1 and TRBJ1-1; the D is unclear. This CDR3 comprises 13 residues. The germline gives CDR1 SQVTM, CDR2 ANQGSEA. The V gene lost 6 bases and the J gene lost 3 bases, with 14 bases spanning the gap. Supplemented by reference TRBV29-1 and TRBJ1-1, the full variable domain reads SAVISQKPSRDICQRGTSLTIQCQVDSQVTMMFWYRQQPGQSLTLIATANQGSEATYESGFVIDKFPISRPNLTFSTLTVSNMSPEDSSIYLCSVGEGADTEAFFGQGTRLTVV.

This clonotype was counted only a few times. The rearrangement links TRBV20-1 to TRBJ2-1; 9 bases fit TRBD1. This CDR3 is built from 14 residues. CDR1 is DFQATT and CDR2 is SNEGSKA in the germline V gene (reference sequence). Germline trimming cut 5 bases from V and 2 bases from J; bases unmatched to any gene: 4. This CDR3 is CSALGDRAYNEQFF. CDR3 nucleotide sequence: TGCAGTGCTTTAGGGGACAGGGCCTACAATGAGCAGTTCTTC.

The chain has TRBV7-9 and TRBJ2-7; no reliable D call. The ends were cut back, 5 bases at V and 5 bases at J, with 10 bases in the middle. This CDR3 spans 12 amino acids. CDR1 and CDR2 (germline): SEHNR, FQNEAQ (reference sequence). CDR3 in amino acids: CASSPQAHEQYF. The CDR3 bases are TGTGCCAGCAGCCCGCAGGCTCACGAGCAGTACTTC.

The V and J genes are TRBV7-2 and TRBJ2-3, with a possible D match to TRBD2 (7 bases). CDR3 length: 14 residues. Germline lookup yields CDR1 SGHTA and CDR2 FQGNSA. V was cut by 7 bases and J by 2 bases, with 13 bases left in between. CDR3 residues: CASTRGGPTDTQYF. For the CDR3, the DNA is TGTGCCAGCACCCGCGGGGGCCCCACAGATACGCAGTATTTT.

This clonotype came up a few times. The chain links TRBV20-1 to TRBJ2-1; the D is unclear. From germline, CDR1 is DFQATT and CDR2 SNEGSKA (reference sequence). V was pared by 2 bases and J by 12 bases, with 17 bases between. The CDR3 has 13 amino acids. Written as DNA, the CDR3 is TGCAGTGCTAGACAGTCGCTAGGGTCAGGGCAGTTCTTC. Residues: CSARQSLGSGQFF.

The chain combines TRBV7-9 with TRBJ2-2; no clear D gene. Germline values: CDR1 SEHNR, CDR2 FQNEAQ (reference sequence). V lost 5 bases and J lost 1, with 8 bases in between. The CDR3 length is 14 residues. DNA of the CDR3: TGTGCCAGCAGCCCAACAAAGAACACCGGGGAGCTGTTTTTT. Encoded protein: CASSPTKNTGELFF.

This clonotype was picked up one time. V is TRBV4-3 and J is TRBJ1-5; D may be TRBD1 (5 bases). Germline V lookup: CDR1 LGHNA, CDR2 YSLEER. The CDR3 is 14 amino acids. Trimming took off 1 base at V and 6 bases at J, with 10 bases between the two ends. CDR3 nucleotide sequence: TGCGCCAGCAGCCAAGGGGAAGGGGTTCAGCCCCAGCATTTT. It is translated as CASSQGEGVQPQHF.

This clonotype was detected only a few times. CDR3 amino acids: CASSQDRRDRGWVGYTF. The DNA of the CDR3 is TGTGCCAGCAGCCAAGATCGACGGGACAGGGGATGGGTTGGCTACACCTTC. The rearrangement links TRBV14 to TRBJ1-2; TRBD1 matches at 10 bases. From germline, CDR1 is SGHDN and CDR2 FVKESK. The CDR3 spans 17 residues. The J segment lost 7 bases and the V segment lost 0 bases, leaving 11 bases of the junction unmatched.

This clonotype occurred many times. V gene TRBV20-1 combines with J gene TRBJ1-2; D may be TRBD1 (6 bases). CDR1 DFQATT and CDR2 SNEGSKA come from the germline V gene (reference sequence). CDR3 length: 14 residues. V lost 6 bases to trimming and J lost 3 bases, with 17 bases between them. The CDR3 loop is CSADFRGLDYGYTF. CDR3 DNA: TGCAGTGCCGATTTTCGGGGGCTCGACTATGGCTACACCTTC.

The CDR3 DNA follows: TGCGCCAGCAGCCATTCCGGGACTAGCGGGGTCTACGAGCAGTACTTC. Translated: CASSHSGTSGVYEQYF. The rearrangement links TRBV4-1 to TRBJ2-7; 13 positions agree with TRBD2. The CDR3 sequence is 16 residues long. V lost 3 bases, J lost 3 bases, and 5 bases stayed unmatched. Germline values: CDR1 MGHRA, CDR2 YSYEKL.

The genes are TRBV20-1 and TRBJ1-2, with D hard to call. The length of the CDR3 is 13 residues. Trimming took off 6 bases at V and 0 bases at J, with 11 bases between the two ends. Germline values: CDR1 DFQATT, CDR2 SNEGSKA (reference sequence). CDR3: CSAALRTNYGYTF. The CDR3, as DNA: TGCAGTGCCGCTCTCAGAACTAACTATGGCTACACCTTC.

This chain uses TRBV7-3 with TRBJ2-2; D not resolved. The V gene lost 1 base and the J gene lost 7 bases, with 10 bases spanning the gap. The CDR3 spans 14 residues. CDR1 SGHTA and CDR2 FQGTGA come from the germline V gene. The CDR3 bases are TGTGCCAGCAGCTTAAATCCCAGCATCGGGGAGCTGTTTTTT. This translates into CASSLNPSIGELFF. Based on the CDR3 plus reference TRBV7-3 and TRBJ2-2, the full variable domain is GAGVSQTPSNKVTEKGKYVELRCDPISGHTALYWYRQSLGQGPEFLIYFQGTGAADDSGLPNDRFFAVRPEGSVSTLKIQRTERGDSAVYLCASSLNPSIGELFFGEGSRLTVL.

In its sample, this clonotype was seen a few times. This sequence joins TRBV9 and TRBJ2-3; possibly TRBD1 for D (5 bases). Germline values: CDR1 SGDLS, CDR2 YYNGEE. This CDR3 has 14 residues. Trimming took 4 bases from V and 4 from J, leaving 13 bases between them. Written as DNA, the CDR3 is TGTGCCAGCAGCACAAGGGGAAGTCCAGATACGCAGTATTTT. This translates into CASSTRGSPDTQYF.

The chain links TRBV11-2 to TRBJ2-5; TRBD2 is a possible D gene (6 bases). From germline, CDR1 is SGHAT and CDR2 FQNNGV. Trimming cost V 2 bases and J 2 bases, with 15 bases left between them. The CDR3 spans 16 residues. CDR3 DNA: TGTGCCAGCAGCTTATTTTTAGGGACTCCACAAGAGACCCAGTACTTC. Translation: CASSLFLGTPQETQYF.

The chain carries TRBV29-1 and TRBJ1-2, with D hard to call. This CDR3 contains 13 residues. Trimming removed 2 bases at V and 4 bases at J, with 11 bases between. Germline CDR1 is SQVTM and CDR2 is ANQGSEA. CDR3 amino acids: CSVESAATYGYTF. CDR3 in DNA: TGCAGCGTTGAATCGGCCGCAACCTATGGCTACACCTTC.

This clonotype was seen a handful of times. The rearrangement joins TRBV5-1 to TRBJ2-3, with D hard to call. CDR1 and CDR2 from the germline V gene are SGHRS and YFSETQ. The CDR3 totals 14 residues. V was clipped by 3 bases and J by 3 bases, with 11 bases between them. The CDR3 is CASSSNSRTDTQYF. The CDR3 region has the DNA TGCGCCAGCAGCTCTAACTCCCGAACAGATACGCAGTATTTT.

This clonotype was recorded once. The chain is built from TRBV19 and TRBJ2-5; D may be TRBD1 or TRBD2 (5 bases each). Germline lookup yields CDR1 LNHDA and CDR2 SQIVND (reference sequence). The length of the CDR3 is 14 residues. V dropped 6 bases and J dropped 11 bases, with 22 bases sitting between them. The CDR3 bases are TGTGCCAGTAGATCCGGGGCCGCCTCCGGAGAGCAGTACTTC. Protein: CASRSGAASGEQYF.

The rearrangement joins TRBV12-3 or TRBV12-4 to TRBJ2-3; D is unresolved. This CDR3 is 12 amino acids long. V was pared by 6 bases and J by 6 bases, with 10 bases between. The chain's CDR3 is CASSINVDTQYF. For the CDR3, the DNA is TGTGCCAGCAGCATAAATGTGGATACGCAGTATTTT.

This clonotype was seen only a few times. The rearrangement links TRBV6-6 to TRBJ2-1, with 10 bases fitting TRBD2. CDR3 length: 17 amino acids. Germline V gene sequence: CDR1 MNHNY, CDR2 SVGAGI (reference sequence). The V and J ends lost 4 bases and 7 bases, in that order; junction bases with no gene match: 13. CDR3 sequence: CASSSDTIAGGLNEQFF. The CDR3 DNA reads TGTGCCAGCAGTTCCGATACGATAGCGGGGGGCTTAAATGAGCAGTTCTTC.

The chain is built from TRBV12-3 or TRBV12-4 and TRBJ2-7, with D unclear. The end of the DNA is better explained by TRBJ2-5, so the J call may be wrong. CDR3 length: 12 amino acids. This chain's CDR3 is CASSHGRRTQYF. CDR3 DNA: TGTGCCAGCAGTCACGGACGGAGGACCCAGTACTTC.

This clonotype has more than one count but fewer than ten. The chain employs TRBV10-3 and TRBJ1-1; the match to TRBD1 covers 12 bases. Germline V gene data show CDR1 as ENHRY and CDR2 as SYGVKD. This CDR3 has 18 residues. Germline trimming cut 0 bases from V and 4 bases from J; bases unmatched to any gene: 9. The CDR3 bases are TGTGCCATCAGTGAGTCTATCGGGACAGGGGGCTTGGGCACTGAAGCTTTCTTT. Protein product: CAISESIGTGGLGTEAFF.

The genes are TRBV4-1 and TRBJ2-5; D ambiguous. CDR3 size: 14 residues. V lost 1 base, J lost 4 bases, and 10 bases lay in between. Per the germline V gene, CDR1 is MGHRA and CDR2 is YSYEKL. CDR3 region: CASSQAASGETQYF. CDR3 coding DNA: TGCGCCAGCAGCCAAGCGGCGTCAGGAGAGACCCAGTACTTC.